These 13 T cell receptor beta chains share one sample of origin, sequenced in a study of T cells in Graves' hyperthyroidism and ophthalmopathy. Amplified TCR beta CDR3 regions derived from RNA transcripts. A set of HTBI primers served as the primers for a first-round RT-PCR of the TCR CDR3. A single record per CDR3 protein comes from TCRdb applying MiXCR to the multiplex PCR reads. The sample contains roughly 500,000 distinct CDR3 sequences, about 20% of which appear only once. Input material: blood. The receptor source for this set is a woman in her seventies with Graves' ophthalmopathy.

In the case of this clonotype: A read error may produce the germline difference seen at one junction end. The CDR3 nucleotides read TGTGCCAGCCCACCAGGGGCAGGGGGGAACAATGAGCAGTTCTTC. Translating it yields CASPPGAGGNNEQFF. This sequence joins TRBV18 and TRBJ2-1; D might be TRBD1 (7 bases). This CDR3 has 15 residues. Germline-derived CDR1 and CDR2 are KGHSH and LQKENI.

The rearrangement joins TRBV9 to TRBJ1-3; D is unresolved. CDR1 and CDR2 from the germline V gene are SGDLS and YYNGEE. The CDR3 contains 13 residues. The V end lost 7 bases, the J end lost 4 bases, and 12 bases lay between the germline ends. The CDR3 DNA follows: TGTGCCAGCCTTCCCCCCGGAGGAAACACCATATATTTT. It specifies CASLPPGGNTIYF.

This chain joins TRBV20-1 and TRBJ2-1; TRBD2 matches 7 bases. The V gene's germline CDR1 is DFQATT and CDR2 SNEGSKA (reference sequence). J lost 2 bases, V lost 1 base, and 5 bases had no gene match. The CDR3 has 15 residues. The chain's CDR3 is CSARGLGLAYNEQFF. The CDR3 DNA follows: TGCAGTGCTAGAGGGCTAGGACTAGCCTACAATGAGCAGTTCTTC.

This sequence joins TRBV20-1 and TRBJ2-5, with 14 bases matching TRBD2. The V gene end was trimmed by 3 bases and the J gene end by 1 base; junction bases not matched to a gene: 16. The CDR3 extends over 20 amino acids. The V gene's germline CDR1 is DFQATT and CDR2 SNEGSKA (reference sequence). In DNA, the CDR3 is TGCAGTGCTAGCACCGGGACTAGCGGGAGTGCGGGGTGGGGCCAAGAGACCCAGTACTTC. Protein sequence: CSASTGTSGSAGWGQETQYF.

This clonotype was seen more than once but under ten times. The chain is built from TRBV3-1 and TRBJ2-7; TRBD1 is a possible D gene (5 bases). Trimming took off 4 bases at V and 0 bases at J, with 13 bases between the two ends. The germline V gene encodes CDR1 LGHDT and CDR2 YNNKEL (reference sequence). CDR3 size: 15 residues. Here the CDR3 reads CASSPRTKSSYEQYF. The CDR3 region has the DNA TGTGCCAGCAGCCCCCGGACAAAGAGCTCCTACGAGCAGTACTTC.

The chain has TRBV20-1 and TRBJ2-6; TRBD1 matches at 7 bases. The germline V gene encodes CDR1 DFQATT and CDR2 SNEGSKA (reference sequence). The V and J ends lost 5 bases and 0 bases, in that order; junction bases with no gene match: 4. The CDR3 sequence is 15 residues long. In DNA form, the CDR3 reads TGCAGTGCTTCAGGGGGATTCTCTGGGGCCAACGTCCTGACTTTC. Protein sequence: CSASGGFSGANVLTF.

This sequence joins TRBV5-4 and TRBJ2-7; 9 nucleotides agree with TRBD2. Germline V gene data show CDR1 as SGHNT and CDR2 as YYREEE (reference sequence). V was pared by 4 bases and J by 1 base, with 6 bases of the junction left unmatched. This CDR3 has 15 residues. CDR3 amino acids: CASSPASGISYEQYF. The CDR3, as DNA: TGTGCCAGCAGCCCAGCTAGCGGGATATCCTACGAGCAGTACTTC.

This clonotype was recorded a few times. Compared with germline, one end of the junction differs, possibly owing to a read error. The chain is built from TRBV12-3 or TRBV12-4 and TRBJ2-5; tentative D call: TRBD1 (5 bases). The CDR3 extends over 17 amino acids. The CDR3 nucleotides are TGTGCCAACAGTTTAATTGGGGTGACAGAATACCAAGAGACCCAGTACTTC. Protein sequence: CANSLIGVTEYQETQYF.

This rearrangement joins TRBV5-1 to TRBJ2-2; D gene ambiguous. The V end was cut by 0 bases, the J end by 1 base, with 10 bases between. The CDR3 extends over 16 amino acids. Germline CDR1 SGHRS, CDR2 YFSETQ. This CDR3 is CASSLDPQMNTGELFF. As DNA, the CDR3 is TGCGCCAGCAGCTTGGACCCCCAGATGAACACCGGGGAGCTGTTTTTT.

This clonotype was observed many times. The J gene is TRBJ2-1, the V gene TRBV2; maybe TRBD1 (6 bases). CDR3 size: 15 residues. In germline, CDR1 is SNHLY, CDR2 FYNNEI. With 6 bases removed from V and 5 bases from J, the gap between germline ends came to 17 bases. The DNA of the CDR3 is TGTGCCAGCAGGGTACAAAGGGGGAACAACAATGAGCAGTTCTTC. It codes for CASRVQRGNNNEQFF.

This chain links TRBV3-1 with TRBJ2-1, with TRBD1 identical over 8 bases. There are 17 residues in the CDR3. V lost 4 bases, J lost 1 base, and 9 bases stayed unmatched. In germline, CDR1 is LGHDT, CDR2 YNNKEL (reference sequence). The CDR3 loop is CASSRGTGRGSYNEQFF. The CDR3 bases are TGTGCCAGCAGCCGGGGGACAGGCCGGGGGTCCTACAATGAGCAGTTCTTC.

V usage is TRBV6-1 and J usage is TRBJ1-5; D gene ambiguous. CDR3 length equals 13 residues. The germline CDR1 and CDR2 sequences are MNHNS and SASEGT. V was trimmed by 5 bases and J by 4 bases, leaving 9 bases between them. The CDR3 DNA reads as TGTGCCAGCAGTTATATCACAAATCAGCCCCAGCATTTT. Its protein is CASSYITNQPQHF.

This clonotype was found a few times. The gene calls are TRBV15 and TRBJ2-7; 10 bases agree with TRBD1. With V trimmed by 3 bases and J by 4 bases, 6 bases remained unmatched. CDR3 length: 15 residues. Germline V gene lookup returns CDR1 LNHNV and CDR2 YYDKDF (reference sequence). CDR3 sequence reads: CATSSQDRGVYEQYF. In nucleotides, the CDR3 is TGTGCCACCAGCAGTCAGGACAGGGGGGTTTACGAGCAGTACTTC. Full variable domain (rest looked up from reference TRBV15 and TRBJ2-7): DAMVIQNPRYQVTQFGKPVTLSCSQTLNHNVMYWYQQKSSQAPKLLFHYYDKDFNNEADTPDNFQSRRPNTSFCFLDIRSPGLGDTAMYLCATSSQDRGVYEQYFGPGTRLTVT.